Each of the 7 T cell receptor beta chains below was sequenced from the same sample in a study of tissue T cells after allogeneic stem cell transplantation. Profiling relied on immunoSEQ multiplex PCR, and the TCRdb table lists in-frame clones only, not all of them. Of roughly 7,100 clones listed, around 42% are singletons. The sample's time point: mouse harvest day 7 after allogeneic transplant. Mouse grafts combined 10^7 T-cell-depleted bone marrow cells with 10^6 splenic CD5+ T cells. The sample was gut tissue. The receptors originated from a female BALB/c mouse given C57BL/6 T cells with graft-versus-host disease after an allogeneic hematopoietic cell transplant.

With respect to this clone: The gene names here belong to mouse. The read halts 1 residue ahead of the CDR3 end, with the missing end drawn from the germline J gene. The chain has TRBV23 and TRBJ2-7; no DNA check was done on the table's D call, TRBD2. The CDR3 has 15 residues. CDR1 is KGHTA and CDR2 is FQNQQP in the germline V gene. The CDR3 reads CSSSQSMGGGYEQYF. The sequenced CDR3 bases are TGCTCCAGCAGTCAATCGATGGGGGGGGGATATGAACAGTAC.

For this clone: Here the gene names and germline are mouse. The observed sequence ends 1 residue before the CDR3 terminus, with the missing tail filled in from the germline J gene. The J gene is TRBJ2-1, the V gene TRBV3; D is tentatively TRBD1 or TRBD2 (6 bases each). The CDR3 totals 16 residues. CDR1 and CDR2 from the germline V gene are SNHLY and FYNGKV (reference sequence). The V end lost 2 bases, the J end lost 7 bases, and 18 bases lay between the germline ends. The CDR3 here is CASSLWAGGAGAEQFF. The DNA read from the CDR3 is TGTGCCAGCAGCTTATGGGCCGGGGGCGCAGGGGCTGAGCAGTTC. Full variable domain (remainder filled in from reference TRBV3 and TRBJ2-1): GPKVLQIPSHQIIDMGQMVTLNCDPVSNHLYFYWYKQILGQQMEFLVNFYNGKVMEKSKLFKDQFSVERPDGSYFTLKIQPTALEDSAVYFCASSLWAGGAGAEQFFGPGTRLTVL.

A note on this clone: The listed genes are named as in mouse. The read falls 1 residue short of the CDR3 end, and the missing part is taken from the germline J gene. V usage is TRBV12-2 and J usage is TRBJ1-1; TRBD1 is a possible D gene (5 bases). CDR1 SGHLS and CDR2 HYDKME come from the germline V gene. V was shortened by 4 bases and J by 0 bases, with 11 bases between the two germline ends. CDR3 length equals 14 residues. The CDR3 here is CASSRQHANTEVFF. Partial CDR3 DNA: TGTGCCAGCTCCCGACAGCATGCAAACACAGAAGTCTTC.

This clone appeared a few times. Genes here carry mouse names. The CDR3 end falls 1 residue outside the read, so it is completed with the germline J gene. The chain recombines TRBV26 with TRBJ2-7; 13 nucleotides line up with TRBD2. Germline V gene lookup returns CDR1 KGHPV and CDR2 FQNQEV (reference sequence). Trimming at V came to 4 bases and at J to 2 bases, leaving 2 bases not matched to a gene. There are 15 residues in the CDR3. CDR3 residues: CASSRDWGGTYEQYF. The sequenced CDR3 bases are TGTGCCAGCAGTCGGGACTGGGGGGGGACCTATGAACAGTAC.

To note about this clone: Gene names are mouse gene names. The read ends 1 residue shy of where the CDR3 ends; the end is completed using the germline J gene. The chain recombines TRBV26 with TRBJ2-1, with 9 bases fitting TRBD2. The CDR3 contains 15 residues. Germline assignment: CDR1 KGHPV and CDR2 FQNQEV (reference sequence). V was pared by 8 bases and J by 0 bases, with 5 bases of the junction left unmatched. CDR3 residues: CASGRTGVNYAEQFF. The sequenced part of the CDR3 DNA is TGTGCCAGCGGCAGGACTGGGGTTAACTATGCTGAGCAGTTC.

About this clone itself: A much more abundant neighbour one base away suggests this may be a read error. Gene and germline names: mouse. The read comes to an end 1 residue before the CDR3 does, leaving the germline J gene to fill in the end. This chain uses TRBV26 with TRBJ1-3; D might be TRBD1 (5 bases). This CDR3 is 14 amino acids long. Germline CDR1 is KGHPV and CDR2 is FQNQEV (reference sequence). V was trimmed by 2 bases and J by 0 bases, leaving 5 bases between them. The sequenced part of the CDR3 DNA is TGTGCCAGCAGTCTGACAGGTTCTGGAAATACGCTCTAT. This codes for CASSLTGSGNTLY. The entire CDR3 protein is CASSLTGSGNTLYF.

On this clone: Germline and genes: mouse. The CDR3 is cut off 1 residue early in the read; its end comes from the germline J gene. V gene TRBV23 combines with J gene TRBJ2-4. The CDR3 spans 13 residues. Germline V lookup: CDR1 KGHTA, CDR2 FQNQQP. The CDR3 sequence is CSSSTASQNTLYF. CDR3 DNA, as far as it was read: TGCTCCAGCAGTACGGCTAGTCAAAACACCTTGTAC.